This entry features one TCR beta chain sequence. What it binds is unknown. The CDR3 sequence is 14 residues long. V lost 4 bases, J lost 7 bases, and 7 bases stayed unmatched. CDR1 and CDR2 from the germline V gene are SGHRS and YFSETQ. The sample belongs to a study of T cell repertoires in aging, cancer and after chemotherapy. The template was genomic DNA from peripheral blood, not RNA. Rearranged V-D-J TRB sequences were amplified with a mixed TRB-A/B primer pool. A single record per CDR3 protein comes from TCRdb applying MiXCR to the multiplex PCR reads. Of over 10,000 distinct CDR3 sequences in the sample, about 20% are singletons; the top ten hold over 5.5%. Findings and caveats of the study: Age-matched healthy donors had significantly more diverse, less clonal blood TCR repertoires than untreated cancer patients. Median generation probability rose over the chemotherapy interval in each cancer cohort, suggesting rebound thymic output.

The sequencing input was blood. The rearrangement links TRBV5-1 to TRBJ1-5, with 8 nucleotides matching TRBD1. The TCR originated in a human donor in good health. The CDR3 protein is CASSVDRASQPQHF. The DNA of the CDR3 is TGCGCCAGCAGCGTGGACAGGGCCTCGCAGCCCCAGCATTTT.